This TCR beta chain comes out of a study of vaccination effects on CD4 cells after COVID-19. Looking at the study overall: Each participant was administered two doses of either the BNT162b2 or the mRNA-1273 vaccine. Overall study findings and caveats: There was marked clonal contraction among infection- and vaccine-induced clones late after vaccination.

Before sequencing, viral peptide pools were used by the ViraFEST assay to expand antigen-specific CD4+ T cells. Subsequent to ten to eleven days of culture, CD4+ T cells were isolated. Vaccine recipients, nucleocapsid antibody negative, had no prior SARS-CoV-2 infection. Half the medium was replaced with IL-2 medium on days 3 and 7. The sample holds one count of this clone. Antigen unknown. TCRdb's table, derived via immunoSEQ multiplex PCR, lists solely in-frame clones and lacks some. Counted here are tens of thousands of clones, more than 60% occurring once; the ten biggest clones make up roughly 18%. This CDR3 contains 14 residues. Per the germline V gene, CDR1 is SGHDN and CDR2 is FVKESK. V lost 6 bases and J lost 7, with 16 bases in between.

The sample was CD4+ T cells from PBMCs cultured with SARS-CoV-2 spike peptides, taken before COVID-19 vaccination. This sequence was found in a human donor who received a COVID-19 vaccine. The chain is built from TRBV14 and TRBJ2-1; TRBD2 might be the D (5 bases). The CDR3 sequence is CASSLKWAGNEQFF. The CDR3 bases are TGTGCCAGCAGTCTTAAATGGGCGGGTAATGAGCAGTTCTTC.